Listed here are 17 T cell receptor beta chains from one sample, sequenced in a study of control samples from healthy donors and cancer patients. Here immunoSEQ multiplex PCR was the method, and the copy in TCRdb shows in-frame clones only, minus some. The profile shows about 100,000 clones, 70% to 90% of them singletons. The sample comprised blood. The receptors here all came from a man younger than 40 in good health.

The chain recombines TRBV9 with TRBJ2-6, with TRBD2 identical over 8 bases. The CDR3 loop spans 17 amino acids. V was pared by 3 bases and J by 2 bases, with 7 bases of the junction left unmatched. Looked up from germline, CDR1 is SGDLS and CDR2 is YYNGEE. CDR3 DNA sequence: TGTGCCAGCAGCGCCAGAGGGCGGGAGGCTGGGGCCAACGTCCTGACTTTC. Its protein is CASSARGREAGANVLTF.

This clone was seen a handful of times. The chain has TRBV11-2 and TRBJ2-7; 10 nucleotides line up with TRBD1. The CDR3 sequence is 16 residues long. Per germline, CDR1 SGHAT and CDR2 FQNNGV. The J segment lost 7 bases and the V segment lost 5 bases, leaving 14 bases of the junction unmatched. The CDR3 protein is CASSRGGTGASWEQYF. The CDR3 DNA is TGTGCCAGCAGCCGTGGGGGGACAGGGGCTTCTTGGGAGCAGTACTTC.

The gene calls are TRBV5-1 and TRBJ2-7, with D hard to call. Trimming shortened V by 4 bases and J by 4 bases, and 9 bases separated the two germline ends. The V gene's germline CDR1 is SGHRS and CDR2 YFSETQ. This CDR3 comprises 12 residues. DNA of the CDR3: TGCGCCAGCAGCCCACAGAATTACGAGCAGTACTTC. Amino acid sequence: CASSPQNYEQYF.

This clone was detected only a few times. This chain joins TRBV28 and TRBJ1-6; D remains ambiguous. CDR3 size: 13 residues. V lost 9 bases and J lost 2, with 8 bases in between. Germline values: CDR1 MDHEN, CDR2 SYDVKM. CDR3 nucleotides: TGTGCCAGTCAGGTTCCCTATAATTCACCCCTCCACTTT. Translated, it gives CASQVPYNSPLHF.

The chain combines TRBV29-1 with TRBJ2-1, with TRBD2 matching over 12 bases. V lost 6 bases, J lost 8 bases, and 8 bases stayed unmatched. The CDR3 is 14 residues long. The germline CDR1 and CDR2 sequences are SQVTM and ANQGSEA. The CDR3, as DNA: TGCAGCGTCGGCGTCGGGACTAGCGGGTATGAGCAGTTCTTC. Amino acids: CSVGVGTSGYEQFF.

The chain joins TRBV7-9 to TRBJ2-3, with TRBD2 matching over 7 bases. The CDR3 runs to 12 residues. CDR1 and CDR2 (germline): SEHNR, FQNEAQ (reference sequence). V lost 5 bases and J lost 8; bases outside the gene matches: 4. This CDR3 reads CASSQWEGTQYF. For the CDR3, the DNA is TGTGCCAGCAGCCAATGGGAGGGTACGCAGTATTTT. The whole variable domain, filled in from reference TRBV7-9 and TRBJ2-3, reads DTGVSQNPRHKITKRGQNVTFRCDPISEHNRLYWYRQTLGQGPEFLTYFQNEAQLEKSRLLSDRFSAERPKGSFSTLEIQRTEQGDSAMYLCASSQWEGTQYFGPGTRLTVL.

The chain links TRBV19 to TRBJ2-1, with 11 positions matching TRBD1. Trimming at V came to 6 bases and at J to 5 bases, leaving 12 bases not matched to a gene. The CDR3 length is 17 residues. Germline assignment: CDR1 LNHDA and CDR2 SQIVND (reference sequence). CDR3 in amino acids: CASRNRRDRGKHNEQFF. CDR3 nucleotides: TGTGCCAGTAGAAACCGGCGGGACAGGGGGAAACACAATGAGCAGTTCTTC.

The table lists this clone with a count of one. The rearrangement joins TRBV6-4 to TRBJ2-7, with 11 positions matching TRBD2. With V trimmed by 2 bases and J by 6 bases, 12 bases remained unmatched. The CDR3 totals 17 residues. Germline V gene sequence: CDR1 MRHNA, CDR2 SNTAGT. The CDR3 DNA reads as TGTGCCAGCAGTGACCGCGGTAGCGGGAGGGCCCCAATCGAGCAGTACTTC. Its protein is CASSDRGSGRAPIEQYF.

The chain is built from TRBV27 and TRBJ2-7; 14 bases agree with TRBD2. The V gene's germline CDR1 is MNHEY and CDR2 SMNVEV (reference sequence). V lost 8 bases and J lost 4; bases outside the gene matches: 10. The CDR3 runs 16 residues. CDR3 protein: CASLPGTSGGMYEQYF. As DNA, the CDR3 is TGTGCCAGCTTACCTGGGACTAGCGGGGGAATGTACGAGCAGTACTTC.

This rearrangement joins TRBV11-2 to TRBJ2-1; D uncertain. Germline lookup yields CDR1 SGHAT and CDR2 FQNNGV. CDR3 length equals 12 residues. The V end lost 5 bases, the J end lost 10 bases, and 12 bases lay between the germline ends. CDR3 DNA sequence: TGTGCCAGCAGCCCATCAGCGACCGAGCAGTTCTTC. It translates to CASSPSATEQFF.

The chain carries TRBV5-6 and TRBJ2-7; TRBD1 agrees at 8 bases. CDR1 is SGHDT and CDR2 is YYEEEE in the germline V gene. The CDR3 totals 14 residues. V gave up 4 bases and J gave up 2 bases; unmatched junction bases: 5. The CDR3 nucleotides are TGTGCCAGCAGCCGGACAGGGAGTGCCTACGAGCAGTACTTC. It yields the protein CASSRTGSAYEQYF.

The V and J genes are TRBV6-2 or TRBV6-3 and TRBJ2-7; weak D call: TRBD2 (6 bases). This CDR3 has 14 residues. V lost 2 bases to trimming and J lost 4 bases, with 12 bases between them. CDR1 is MNHEY and CDR2 is SVGEGT in the germline V gene. CDR3 loop: CASSYAGPRYEQYF. The CDR3 DNA is TGTGCCAGCAGTTACGCGGGACCGCGATACGAGCAGTACTTC.

The V call is TRBV27, the J call TRBJ2-1; no firm D call. Germline V gene data show CDR1 as MNHEY and CDR2 as SMNVEV (reference sequence). CDR3 length: 15 amino acids. The V end was cut by 3 bases, the J end by 4 bases, with 13 bases between. The CDR3 spells CASSFPRATYNEQFF. DNA for the CDR3: TGTGCCAGCAGTTTTCCTCGCGCCACGTACAATGAGCAGTTCTTC.

The DNA of the CDR3 is TGTGCCATCAGTGAGTCTAAAGGGAAAGAGACCCAGTACTTC. Encoded protein: CAISESKGKETQYF. This rearrangement joins TRBV10-3 to TRBJ2-5; no clear D. V lost 0 bases to trimming and J lost 3 bases, with 8 bases between them. The CDR3 has 14 residues. Germline CDR1 and CDR2: ENHRY and SYGVKD.

The chain uses TRBV5-6 and TRBJ2-1, with D uncertain. With 0 bases removed from V and 3 bases from J, the gap between germline ends came to 4 bases. The CDR3 totals 13 residues. Germline-derived CDR1 and CDR2 are SGHDT and YYEEEE. This chain's CDR3 is CASSLDSYNEQFF. The CDR3 DNA sequence: TGTGCCAGCAGCTTGGACAGCTACAATGAGCAGTTCTTC.

This chain joins TRBV11-2 and TRBJ1-2, with D perhaps TRBD1 (5 bases). CDR3 length: 16 residues. Deletions cut 5 bases from V and 1 base from J, with 17 bases between. In germline, CDR1 is SGHAT, CDR2 FQNNGV. In DNA form, the CDR3 reads TGTGCCAGCAGCAGAAGAGGGGACTGGGGTAACTATGGCTACACCTTC. The encoded protein is CASSRRGDWGNYGYTF.

The rearrangement links TRBV7-6 to TRBJ2-2, with a weak D call TRBD1 (5 bases). The germline V gene encodes CDR1 SGHVS and CDR2 FNYEAQ. The CDR3 extends over 15 amino acids. V dropped 1 base and J dropped 4 bases, with 10 bases sitting between them. CDR3 residues: CASSLGGLGTGELFF. In nucleotides, the CDR3 is TGTGCCAGCAGCTTAGGGGGCTTAGGCACCGGGGAGCTGTTTTTT.